Following are 29 T cell receptor beta chains from one sample sequenced in a study of T cell changes during pregnancy in multiple sclerosis. The table came from immunoSEQ multiplex PCR; TCRdb's copy has only in-frame clones and leaves some out. The repertoire holds about 75,000 clones, with over 85% as singletons. The material sequenced was CD4+ T cells from peripheral blood mononuclear cells, taken after pregnancy. These receptors were collected from a female donor with multiple sclerosis, enrolled in a pregnancy study.

This chain joins TRBV18 and TRBJ2-7; 7 bases fit TRBD1. V lost 4 bases to trimming and J lost 10 bases; unmatched junction nucleotides: 7. The CDR3 has 12 residues. The germline V gene encodes CDR1 KGHSH and CDR2 LQKENI. The CDR3 region is CASSQTDREQYF. The CDR3 region has the DNA TGTGCCAGCTCACAAACAGACAGGGAACAGTACTTC.

The V and J genes are TRBV13 and TRBJ2-3, with 7 bases aligning to TRBD1. J was trimmed by 2 bases and V by 5 bases; bases with no gene match: 7. The CDR3 runs to 15 residues. In germline, CDR1 is PRHDT, CDR2 FYEKMQ (reference sequence). The CDR3 sequence is CASSGRQGNTDTQYF. For the CDR3, the DNA is TGTGCCAGCAGCGGCCGACAGGGCAACACAGATACGCAGTATTTT.

The V call is TRBV7-8, the J call TRBJ2-7, with a tentative D call TRBD1 (5 bases). The CDR3 is made up of 14 amino acids. Trimming left V 5 bases short and J 2 bases short, with 13 bases between. CDR1 is SGHVS and CDR2 is FQNEAQ in the germline V gene. CDR3 coding DNA: TGTGCCAGCAGCCTTGACAGTGCCACCTACGAGCAGTACTTC. This encodes CASSLDSATYEQYF.

V usage is TRBV5-4 and J usage is TRBJ2-1, with D possibly TRBD1 on 6 matching bases. The V gene's germline CDR1 is SGHNT and CDR2 YYREEE (reference sequence). V lost 4 bases and J lost 8, with 13 bases in between. The CDR3 runs 13 residues. The CDR3 coding sequence is TGTGCCAGCAGCCGTCAGGGGCCCGATGAGCAGTTCTTC. This sequence encodes CASSRQGPDEQFF.

The chain combines TRBV9 with TRBJ2-3, with D hard to call. Germline loops: CDR1 SGDLS, CDR2 YYNGEE. The ends were cut back, 2 bases at V and 1 base at J, with 8 bases in the middle. CDR3 length equals 14 residues. CDR3 residues: CASSVASGTDTQYF. The CDR3 DNA sequence: TGTGCCAGCAGCGTGGCTAGTGGCACAGATACGCAGTATTTT.

This clone was seen only once. The chain has TRBV5-4 and TRBJ2-2; 11 bases map to TRBD2. CDR1 is SGHNT and CDR2 is YYREEE in the germline V gene (reference sequence). The CDR3 totals 15 residues. The V gene end was trimmed by 4 bases and the J gene end by 8 bases; junction bases not matched to a gene: 7. The CDR3 DNA is TGTGCCAGCAGCATAACTAGCGGGAGAGGAGGGGAGCTGTTTTTT. Its protein is CASSITSGRGGELFF.

The chain recombines TRBV12-1 with TRBJ2-5; the table's D call, TRBD1, has no DNA check behind it. TRBV12-1 is assigned pseudogene status. The CDR3 has 18 amino acids. The DNA for the CDR3 is TGTGCCAGCAGCTTTCGGGACAGCCACACGCAAGAAGAGGAGACCCAGTACTTC. Protein: CASSFRDSHTQEEETQYF.

The chain links TRBV5-1 to TRBJ2-5, with 8 nucleotides matching TRBD2. This CDR3 contains 14 residues. Per germline, CDR1 SGHRS and CDR2 YFSETQ. The J segment lost 7 bases and the V segment lost 0 bases, leaving 5 bases of the junction unmatched. CDR3 residues: CASSLEAAGGTQYF. Written as DNA, the CDR3 is TGCGCCAGCAGCTTGGAGGCGGCGGGGGGGACCCAGTACTTC.

This chain joins TRBV6-1 and TRBJ2-7; D is perhaps TRBD1 (6 bases). V gave up 2 bases and J gave up 6 bases, with 14 bases separating them. The CDR3 extends over 14 amino acids. The germline gives CDR1 MNHNS, CDR2 SASEGT. CDR3 coding DNA: TGTGCCAGCAGTGAAACCCTGGACAGAATCGAGCAGTACTTC. This encodes CASSETLDRIEQYF.

The V call is TRBV28, the J call TRBJ2-5; TRBD2 aligns across 9 bases. The CDR3 runs to 15 residues. V lost 6 bases, J lost 5 bases, and 10 bases stayed unmatched. Per the germline V gene, CDR1 is MDHEN and CDR2 is SYDVKM. The CDR3 loop reads CASRALGLAAETQYF. The CDR3 nucleotides read TGTGCCAGCAGGGCCCTGGGACTAGCTGCTGAGACCCAGTACTTC.

This chain connects TRBV6-5 to TRBJ2-4, with D unclear. There are 14 residues in the CDR3. V was cut by 6 bases and J by 6 bases, with 15 bases left in between. Germline CDR1 and CDR2: MNHEY and SVGAGI. The CDR3 DNA follows: TGTGCCAGCAGCTCCCCTCGCACGGGAAACATTCAGTACTTC. Protein sequence: CASSSPRTGNIQYF.

The rearrangement joins TRBV6-5 to TRBJ2-4; D gene unclear. The germline V gene has CDR1 MNHEY and CDR2 SVGAGI. The CDR3 sequence is 15 residues long. Deletions cut 2 bases from V and 0 bases from J, with 8 bases between. The CDR3 here is CASSYPGIAKNIQYF. CDR3 in DNA: TGTGCCAGCAGTTACCCAGGAATAGCCAAAAACATTCAGTACTTC.

The chain links TRBV5-1 to TRBJ1-3; D is unclear. V was shortened by 5 bases and J by 0 bases, with 9 bases between the two germline ends. The length of the CDR3 is 14 residues. Germline CDR1 and CDR2: SGHRS and YFSETQ. CDR3 bases: TGCGCCAGCAGTATCGCCGGCTCTGGAAACACCATATATTTT. As protein: CASSIAGSGNTIYF.

The chain employs TRBV5-4 and TRBJ2-2, with TRBD2 matching over 7 bases. The CDR3 is made up of 15 amino acids. The J segment lost 4 bases and the V segment lost 4 bases, leaving 7 bases of the junction unmatched. Germline V gives CDR1 SGHNT, CDR2 YYREEE (reference sequence). For the CDR3, the DNA is TGTGCCAGCAGCCTCAGCGGGACGTCCACCGGGGAGCTGTTTTTT. Its translation is CASSLSGTSTGELFF.

The chain recombines TRBV7-6 with TRBJ2-1; no reliable D call. The germline V gene encodes CDR1 SGHVS and CDR2 FNYEAQ. V lost 4 bases and J 6 bases, leaving 7 bases between the germline ends. This CDR3 is 12 amino acids long. The CDR3 region has the DNA TGTGCCAGCAGCTCCGGTGCCAATGAGCAGTTCTTC. Translating it yields CASSSGANEQFF.

The V call is TRBV27, the J call TRBJ1-2, with D perhaps TRBD1 (5 bases). The CDR3 is 12 amino acids. The germline V gene encodes CDR1 MNHEY and CDR2 SMNVEV (reference sequence). Trimming cost V 4 bases and J 8 bases, with 11 bases left between them. The CDR3, as DNA: TGTGCCAGCAGTTACCTTGGGGGGGGCTACACCTTC. It translates to CASSYLGGGYTF.

As DNA, the CDR3 is TGTGCCAGCAGCTTAGAAGGGACAGGCCCGGGGGGTGGGACCCAGTACTTC. Translation: CASSLEGTGPGGGTQYF. V and J are TRBV11-2 and TRBJ2-5, with D maybe TRBD1 (8 bases). The V end lost 0 bases, the J end lost 7 bases, and 21 bases lay between the germline ends. The CDR3 length is 17 residues. Germline lookup yields CDR1 SGHAT and CDR2 FQNNGV.

The J gene is TRBJ2-7, the V gene TRBV7-8; D perhaps matches TRBD2 (5 bases). The V end lost 3 bases, the J end lost 2 bases, and 17 bases lay between the germline ends. Germline CDR1 and CDR2: SGHVS and FQNEAQ. The CDR3 length is 16 residues. The CDR3 DNA follows: TGTGCCAGCAGCTTTTATCCCACGGGATCCACCTACGAGCAGTACTTC. It is translated as CASSFYPTGSTYEQYF.

The chain recombines TRBV25-1 with TRBJ2-3, with 10 bases that match TRBD2. The CDR3 has 15 residues. The germline V gene has CDR1 MGHDK and CDR2 SYGVNS. J was trimmed by 6 bases and V by 2 bases; bases with no gene match: 5. In DNA, the CDR3 is TGTGCCAGCAGTGAAACCGGGACTAGCGTTGATACGCAGTATTTT. Its translation: CASSETGTSVDTQYF.

This clone appeared a few times. The gene calls are TRBV30 and TRBJ1-1, with a possible D match to TRBD1 (6 bases). Germline V gives CDR1 GTSNPN, CDR2 SVGIG (reference sequence). The CDR3 is made up of 14 amino acids. The V end was cut by 4 bases, the J end by 7 bases, with 19 bases between. The CDR3 nucleotides read TGTGCCTGGAAGTCAGGGGTCAGAACCCTTGAAGCTTTCTTT. Residues: CAWKSGVRTLEAFF.

The V and J genes are TRBV7-6 and TRBJ1-1; possibly TRBD1 for D (6 bases). This CDR3 region has 14 residues. Germline lookup yields CDR1 SGHVS and CDR2 FNYEAQ. V lost 6 bases to trimming and J lost 1 base, with 12 bases between them. As DNA, the CDR3 is TGTGCCAGCAGTTCGGGAGGGGGGAACACTGAAGCTTTCTTT. It translates to CASSSGGGNTEAFF.

The rearrangement links TRBV19 to TRBJ2-1; TRBD2 aligns across 8 bases. The CDR3 spans 17 residues. Germline CDR1 LNHDA, CDR2 SQIVND (reference sequence). Trimming at V came to 4 bases and at J to 1 base, leaving 9 bases not matched to a gene. The chain's CDR3 is CASSTRGAGGSYNEQFF. CDR3 nucleotide sequence: TGTGCCAGTAGTACGCGCGGGGCGGGAGGATCCTACAATGAGCAGTTCTTC.

The J gene is TRBJ1-1, the V gene TRBV28, with TRBD1 matching 7 bases. Germline assignment: CDR1 MDHEN and CDR2 SYDVKM. The J segment lost 10 bases and the V segment lost 5 bases, leaving 7 bases of the junction unmatched. The CDR3 runs 12 residues. CDR3: CASSLPSGGAFF. DNA for the CDR3: TGTGCCAGCAGTCTACCTTCAGGGGGAGCTTTCTTT.

V is TRBV7-2 and J is TRBJ1-1, with a weak D call TRBD1 (6 bases). The CDR3 covers 15 residues. V was trimmed by 1 base and J by 5 bases, leaving 14 bases between them. Per the germline V gene, CDR1 is SGHTA and CDR2 is FQGNSA. In DNA, the CDR3 is TGTGCCAGCAGCTTAGGGCCAGGGGTGGGGACTGAAGCTTTCTTT. Translating it yields CASSLGPGVGTEAFF.

The rearrangement joins TRBV6-1 to TRBJ2-1, with 7 bases aligning to TRBD2. V shed 2 bases, J shed 8 bases, and the junction held 9 bases outside the gene matches. Germline CDR1 reads MNHNS; CDR2 reads SASEGT. The CDR3 is 15 amino acids. The CDR3 DNA sequence: TGTGCCAGCAGTGAACCAGCGGGACGGTCGGATGAGCAGTTCTTC. Amino acids: CASSEPAGRSDEQFF.

This clone has a single count. V gene TRBV27 combines with J gene TRBJ2-7; D is unresolved. Trimming removed 3 bases at V and 0 bases at J, with 6 bases between. Per the germline V gene, CDR1 is MNHEY and CDR2 is SMNVEV (reference sequence). This CDR3 is built from 13 residues. The CDR3, as DNA: TGTGCCAGCAGTTTGGAGCCCTCCTACGAGCAGTACTTC. Translating it yields CASSLEPSYEQYF.

The chain links TRBV19 to TRBJ1-4; tentative D call: TRBD1 (5 bases). This CDR3 has 14 amino acids. CDR1 and CDR2 (germline): LNHDA, SQIVND (reference sequence). V lost 5 bases, J lost 4 bases, and 11 bases lay in between. CDR3 bases: TGTGCCAGTAGTTCACGACAGTATAATGAAAAACTGTTTTTT. It translates to CASSSRQYNEKLFF. Full variable domain (remainder filled in from reference TRBV19 and TRBJ1-4): DGGITQSPKYLFRKEGQNVTLSCEQNLNHDAMYWYRQDPGQGLRLIYYSQIVNDFQKGDIAEGYSVSREKKESFPLTVTSAQKNPTAFYLCASSSRQYNEKLFFGSGTQLSVL.

This chain links TRBV7-9 with TRBJ1-4; D remains ambiguous. Trimming shortened V by 3 bases and J by 7 bases, and 12 bases separated the two germline ends. The CDR3 runs 14 residues. Germline loops: CDR1 SEHNR, CDR2 FQNEAQ (reference sequence). The CDR3 DNA sequence: TGTGCCAGCAGCTTGGGAGCCCCCGGTGAAAAACTGTTTTTT. Translation: CASSLGAPGEKLFF.

The CDR3 nucleotides read TGTGCCAGCAGTGAAGCGCAGGGGATGCCCCAGTACTTC. This gives the protein CASSEAQGMPQYF. The chain combines TRBV6-1 with TRBJ2-5; possibly TRBD1 for D (6 bases). The length of the CDR3 is 13 residues. V was shortened by 0 bases and J by 9 bases, with 11 bases between the two germline ends. Germline CDR1 reads MNHNS; CDR2 reads SASEGT.